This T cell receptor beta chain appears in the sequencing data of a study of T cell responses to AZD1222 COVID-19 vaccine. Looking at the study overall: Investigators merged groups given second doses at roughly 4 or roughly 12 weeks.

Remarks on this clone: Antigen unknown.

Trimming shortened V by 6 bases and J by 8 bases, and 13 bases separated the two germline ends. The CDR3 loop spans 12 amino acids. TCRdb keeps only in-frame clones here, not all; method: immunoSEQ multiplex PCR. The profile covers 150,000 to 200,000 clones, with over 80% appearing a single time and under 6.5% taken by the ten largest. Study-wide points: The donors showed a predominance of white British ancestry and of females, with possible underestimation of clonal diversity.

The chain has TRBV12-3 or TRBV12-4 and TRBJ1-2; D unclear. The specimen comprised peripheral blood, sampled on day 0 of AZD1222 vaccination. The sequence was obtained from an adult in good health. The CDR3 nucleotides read TGTGCCAGCAGCCTAGAGGGTCGGGGCTACACCTTC. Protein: CASSLEGRGYTF.